The next 19 T cell receptor beta chains were all read from a single sample in a study of OX40 agonist ivuxolimab in advanced cancers. The repertoire was sequenced with immunoSEQ multiplex PCR; TCRdb's copy has only in-frame clones and lacks some. The sample contains tens of thousands of clones, about 85% of which appear only once. Specimen: CD4+ or CD8+ T cells sorted from blood, collected in a trial of the OX40 agonist ivuxolimab. Receptors originate from an adult with an advanced solid tumor such as melanoma, head and neck, liver or kidney cancer.

The rearrangement uses TRBV18 and TRBJ2-6; D gene unclear. Germline V gene lookup returns CDR1 KGHSH and CDR2 LQKENI. The CDR3 runs 16 residues. V was trimmed by 3 bases and J by 0 bases, leaving 9 bases between them. CDR3 in DNA: TGTGCCAGCTCACCCATGGATCTCTCTGGGGCCAACGTCCTGACTTTC. As protein: CASSPMDLSGANVLTF.

This chain connects TRBV6-5 to TRBJ2-7, with D uncertain. Per the germline V gene, CDR1 is MNHEY and CDR2 is SVGAGI. V was pared by 0 bases and J by 0 bases, with 9 bases between. This CDR3 has 15 amino acids. The CDR3 reads CASSYSPGSSYEQYF. In DNA, the CDR3 is TGTGCCAGCAGTTACTCCCCCGGTTCCTCCTACGAGCAGTACTTC.

The V and J genes are TRBV9 and TRBJ2-3; 11 bases fit TRBD2. V shed 4 bases and J 0 bases; nucleotides not matched to a gene: 10. Germline V gene sequence: CDR1 SGDLS, CDR2 YYNGEE. This CDR3 contains 18 residues. CDR3 residues: CASSIDHGTSGSTDTQYF. DNA of the CDR3: TGTGCCAGCAGCATAGACCACGGGACTAGCGGAAGCACAGATACGCAGTATTTT.

J is TRBJ2-5 and V is TRBV7-9, with 7 bases matching TRBD2. Germline V CDR1 and CDR2: SEHNR, FQNEAQ (reference sequence). The CDR3 runs 14 residues. J gave up 11 bases and V 5 bases, and 14 bases lay outside the gene matches. The CDR3 region is CASSPRTSPLEQYF. The CDR3 DNA is TGTGCCAGCAGCCCAAGGACTAGTCCCTTGGAGCAGTACTTC.

The chain couples TRBV6-6 to TRBJ2-3; TRBD1 might be the D (5 bases). The CDR3 loop spans 13 amino acids. Between the trimmed V and J ends, which lost 4 bases and 2 bases, there was a span of 7 bases. The germline V gene encodes CDR1 MNHNY and CDR2 SVGAGI (reference sequence). The DNA for the CDR3 is TGTGCCAGCAGTTGGGGCAACACAGATACGCAGTATTTT. Its translation: CASSWGNTDTQYF.

V and J are TRBV9 and TRBJ1-4, with 9 bases lining up with TRBD1. Unmatched junction bases numbered 9, after V lost 4 bases and J lost 5 bases. The CDR3 sequence is 16 residues long. The V gene's germline CDR1 is SGDLS and CDR2 YYNGEE. CDR3 loop: CASSPRQGQGNEKLFF. In nucleotides, the CDR3 is TGTGCCAGCAGCCCGAGACAGGGACAGGGAAATGAAAAACTGTTTTTT.

Here the CDR3 DNA reads TGCGCCAGCAGCTTCCTACAGGGGGCTGAGGGCTACACCTTC. Its protein product is CASSFLQGAEGYTF. The chain combines TRBV5-1 with TRBJ1-2; 9 bases align to TRBD1. V trimming: 2 bases; J trimming: 8 bases; junction bases outside the gene matches: 7. CDR1 SGHRS and CDR2 YFSETQ come from the germline V gene. The CDR3 is made up of 14 amino acids.

The V and J genes are TRBV4-3 and TRBJ2-7; 14 positions agree with TRBD2. With V trimmed by 4 bases and J by 2 bases, 4 bases remained unmatched. The CDR3 is made up of 16 amino acids. Germline-derived CDR1 and CDR2 are LGHNA and YSLEER. This CDR3 is CASSPGLAGDPYEQYF. CDR3 in DNA: TGCGCCAGCAGCCCGGGACTAGCGGGAGATCCCTACGAGCAGTACTTC.

The chain carries TRBV30 and TRBJ2-5; 9 bases line up with TRBD1. In germline, CDR1 is GTSNPN, CDR2 SVGIG (reference sequence). The J segment lost 5 bases and the V segment lost 4 bases, leaving 5 bases of the junction unmatched. This CDR3 is 13 amino acids long. CDR3 bases: TGTGCCTGGACTCGACAGGGGGGGGAGACCCAGTACTTC. Protein product: CAWTRQGGETQYF.

The rearrangement uses TRBV5-1 and TRBJ2-5; no clear D gene. This CDR3 has 16 amino acids. V lost 4 bases, J lost 2 bases, and 18 bases lay in between. CDR1 and CDR2 from the germline V gene are SGHRS and YFSETQ. For the CDR3, the DNA is TGCGCCAGCAGCGGAACCCGACACCTATTGCAAGAGACCCAGTACTTC. It translates to CASSGTRHLLQETQYF.

V and J are TRBV11-2 and TRBJ2-4; unclear D gene. This CDR3 is built from 19 residues. The V gene lost 1 base and the J gene lost 0 bases, with 19 bases spanning the gap. Germline values: CDR1 SGHAT, CDR2 FQNNGV. The CDR3 here is CASSLGPLLSILAKNIQYF. In DNA, the CDR3 is TGTGCCAGCAGCTTAGGGCCACTTTTGTCGATTCTAGCCAAAAACATTCAGTACTTC.

V usage is TRBV6-5 and J usage is TRBJ2-1; the match to TRBD2 covers 10 bases. The V and J ends lost 5 bases and 12 bases, in that order; junction bases with no gene match: 13. CDR1 and CDR2 (germline): MNHEY, SVGAGI. This CDR3 region has 15 residues. The CDR3 sequence is CASSASSGGRTGQFF. DNA of the CDR3: TGTGCCAGCAGTGCCTCTAGCGGGGGCCGGACCGGGCAGTTCTTC.

CDR3 sequence reads: CASSLGGDFEQFF. The CDR3 DNA sequence: TGTGCCAGCAGCTTAGGGGGTGACTTTGAGCAGTTCTTC. The chain employs TRBV7-3 and TRBJ2-1; tentatively, D is TRBD1 or TRBD2 (5 bases each). The ends were cut back, 2 bases at V and 9 bases at J, with 11 bases in the middle. The germline V gene has CDR1 SGHTA and CDR2 FQGTGA. The CDR3 runs to 13 residues.

The rearrangement uses TRBV6-5 and TRBJ2-5; no clear D gene. CDR1 MNHEY and CDR2 SVGAGI come from the germline V gene. V was trimmed by 2 bases and J by 5 bases, leaving 15 bases between them. This CDR3 has 15 residues. The CDR3 loop reads CASSYGGSLLETQYF. The CDR3 DNA sequence: TGTGCCAGCAGTTACGGTGGTAGCCTACTGGAGACCCAGTACTTC.

This clone appeared a single time. The rearrangement links TRBV4-2 to TRBJ2-2, with D uncertain. This CDR3 comprises 13 residues. The V end lost 1 base, the J end lost 4 bases, and 4 bases lay between the germline ends. Germline V CDR1 and CDR2: LGHNA, YNFKEQ. CDR3 sequence reads: CASSQVGTGELFF. The CDR3 DNA sequence: TGTGCCAGCAGCCAAGTGGGCACCGGGGAGCTGTTTTTT.

The chain carries TRBV16 and TRBJ2-3; D gene uncertain. The germline V and J ends were trimmed by 3 bases and 2 bases, with 9 bases remaining between them. The germline gives CDR1 KGHSY, CDR2 FQNENV. The CDR3 is 14 residues long. CDR3 sequence (DNA): TGTGCCAGCAGCCACGGCAGGATCACAGATACGCAGTATTTT. Protein sequence: CASSHGRITDTQYF.

The chain is built from TRBV10-3 and TRBJ2-7; possible D gene TRBD1, 5 bases. Per germline, CDR1 ENHRY and CDR2 SYGVKD. The CDR3 totals 14 residues. The ends were cut back, 7 bases at V and 0 bases at J, with 13 bases in the middle. The DNA of the CDR3 is TGTGCCATCATGCCGGACGGACACTCCTACGAGCAGTACTTC. Translation gives CAIMPDGHSYEQYF.

The rearrangement joins TRBV4-1 to TRBJ2-7, with TRBD2 matching over 7 bases. CDR1 is MGHRA and CDR2 is YSYEKL in the germline V gene. Trimming removed 1 base from V and 2 bases from J; junction bases left unmatched: 8. The CDR3 length is 16 residues. The CDR3 DNA reads TGCGCCAGCAGCCAAGTACTTGGCGGGGGTACCTACGAGCAGTACTTC. It specifies CASSQVLGGGTYEQYF.

This rearrangement joins TRBV11-2 to TRBJ2-1, with D possibly TRBD1 on 6 matching bases. This CDR3 spans 15 amino acids. V dropped 5 bases and J dropped 8 bases, with 19 bases sitting between them. Germline CDR1 is SGHAT and CDR2 is FQNNGV. The CDR3 region has the DNA TGTGCCAGCAGCCCTCTACAGGGTCCGACCCATGAGCAGTTCTTC. Its translation: CASSPLQGPTHEQFF. The full variable domain, with the rest looked up from reference TRBV11-2 and TRBJ2-1, is EAGVAQSPRYKIIEKRQSVAFWCNPISGHATLYWYQQILGQGPKLLIQFQNNGVVDDSQLPKDRFSAERLKGVDSTLKIQPAKLEDSAVYLCASSPLQGPTHEQFFGPGTRLTVL.